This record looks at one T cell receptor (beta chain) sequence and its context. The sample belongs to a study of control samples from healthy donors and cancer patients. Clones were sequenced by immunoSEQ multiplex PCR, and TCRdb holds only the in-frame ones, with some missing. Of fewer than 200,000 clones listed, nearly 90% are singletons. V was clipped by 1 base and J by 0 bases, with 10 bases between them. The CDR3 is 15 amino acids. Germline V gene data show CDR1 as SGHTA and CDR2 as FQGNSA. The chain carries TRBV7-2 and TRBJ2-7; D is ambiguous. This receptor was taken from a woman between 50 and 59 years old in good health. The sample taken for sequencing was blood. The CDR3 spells CASSLDRTGSYEQYF. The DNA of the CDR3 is TGTGCCAGCAGCTTAGATCGAACGGGCTCCTACGAGCAGTACTTC. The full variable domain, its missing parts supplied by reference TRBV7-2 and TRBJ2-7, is GAGVSQSPSNKVTEKGKDVELRCDPISGHTALYWYRQSLGQGLEFLIYFQGNSAPDKSGLPSDRFSAERTGGSVSTLTIQRTQQEDSAVYLCASSLDRTGSYEQYFGPGTRLTVT.